This T cell receptor beta chain was recovered during a study of T cell repertoires in cytomegalovirus infection. Study observations and caveats: CMV-specific TCR beta clonotypes restricted by HLA-C were the ones dominating the ex vivo response.

A word on this clonotype: Its antigen is not known.

TCRdb fed the reads into MiXCR, producing one record per CDR3 protein. This table has roughly 250,000 distinct CDR3 sequences, 22% appearing once. The germline gives CDR1 MGHRA, CDR2 YSYEKL. The junction had 8 bases not matched to a gene; V was cut back by 4 bases and J by 1 base. This CDR3 comprises 16 residues. This sequence joins TRBV4-1 and TRBJ2-5; 8 bases fit TRBD1. This TCR was sampled from a human donor in good health (CMV status not recorded). Some clones in this sample may be carry-over from other donors' samples. Sequencing was carried out using CD8+ T cells from PBMCs. The CDR3, as DNA: TGCGCCAGCAGCCGGTCGGACAGGGAGATCCAAGAGACCCAGTACTTC. This codes for CASSRSDREIQETQYF.